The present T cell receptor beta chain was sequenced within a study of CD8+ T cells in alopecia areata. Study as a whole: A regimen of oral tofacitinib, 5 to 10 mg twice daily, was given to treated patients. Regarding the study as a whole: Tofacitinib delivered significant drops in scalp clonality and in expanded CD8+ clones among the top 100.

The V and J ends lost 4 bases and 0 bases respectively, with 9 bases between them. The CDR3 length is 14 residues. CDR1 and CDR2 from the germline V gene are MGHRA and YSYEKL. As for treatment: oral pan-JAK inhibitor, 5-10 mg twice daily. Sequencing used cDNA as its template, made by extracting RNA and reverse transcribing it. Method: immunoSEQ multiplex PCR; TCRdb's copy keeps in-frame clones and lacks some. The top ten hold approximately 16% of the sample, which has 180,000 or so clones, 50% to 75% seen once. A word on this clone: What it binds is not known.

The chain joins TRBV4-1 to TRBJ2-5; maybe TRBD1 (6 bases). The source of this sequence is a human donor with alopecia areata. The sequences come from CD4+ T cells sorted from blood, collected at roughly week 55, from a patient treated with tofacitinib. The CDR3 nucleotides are TGCGCCAGCAGCCCCGGACAGAACCAAGAGACCCAGTACTTC. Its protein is CASSPGQNQETQYF.